This T cell receptor (beta chain) was sequenced during a study of early T cells in non-severe SARS-CoV-2 infection. A single record per CDR3 protein comes from TCRdb applying MiXCR to the 5' RACE reads. The sample gives under 20,000 distinct CDR3 sequences, less than 5% of which show up once; about 7.2% is in the top ten. Unmatched junction bases numbered 7, after V lost 3 bases and J lost 3 bases. Germline V gene lookup returns CDR1 MNHEY and CDR2 SVGEGT. This CDR3 has 15 amino acids. This sequence was found in an adult who was a healthcare worker with PCR-confirmed SARS-CoV-2 infection or an uninfected control (not recorded which). The chain combines TRBV6-2 or TRBV6-3 with TRBJ1-1; 7 bases line up with TRBD1. The sequenced sample consisted of whole blood. CDR3 region: CASSYPTGRDTEAFF. The DNA of the CDR3 is TGTGCCAGCAGTTATCCGACAGGGAGGGACACTGAAGCTTTCTTT.